Listed below are T cell receptor beta chains from one sample, sequenced in a study of T cell changes during pregnancy in multiple sclerosis. Repertoires were generated with immunoSEQ multiplex PCR, while TCRdb's copy carries only in-frame clones and drops some. The repertoire holds approximately 27,000 clones, with 85% to 90% as singletons. This specimen consisted of CD8+ T cells from peripheral blood mononuclear cells, obtained before pregnancy. The receptor source for this set is a female donor with multiple sclerosis, enrolled in a pregnancy study. CDR3s include the opening cysteine and the closing phenylalanine or tryptophan. A D gene is named only where the DNA matches it firmly. Clone size, where shown, is once, few, many, or a class for clones that have expanded.

size	V	D	J	CDR3	DNA
.	TRBV7-9	TRBD2	TRBJ2-3	CASSRPWRGAPDTQYF	TGTGCCAGCAGCCGGCCGTGGCGGGGGGCCCCAGATACGCAGTATTTT
.	TRBV30	.	TRBJ2-3	CAWSKGDGDTQYF	TGTGCCTGGAGCAAGGGGGATGGCGATACGCAGTATTTT
many	TRBV7-3	TRBD2	TRBJ2-3	CASSSGLGTDTQYF	TGTGCCAGCAGCTCCGGACTAGGCACAGATACGCAGTATTTT
.	TRBV7-8	.	TRBJ2-3	CASSSPPRGAGFGDTQYF	TGTGCCAGCAGCTCCCCTCCCAGGGGGGCAGGGTTTGGAGATACGCAGTATTTT
few	TRBV5-1	.	TRBJ1-2	CASSLDLVGYGYTF	TGCGCCAGCAGCTTGGATCTTGTCGGTTATGGCTACACCTTC
.	TRBV4-3	.	TRBJ2-7	CASSQDWVSIAPGEQYF	TGCGCCAGCAGCCAAGATTGGGTCTCCATAGCCCCGGGAGAGCAGTACTTC
.	TRBV6-5	.	TRBJ2-3	CATPRPACTDTQYF	TGTGCCACCCCGCGGCCGGCTTGCACAGATACGCAGTATTTT
.	TRBV7-6	.	TRBJ2-7	CASSPRGGYPSSYEQYF	TGTGCCAGCAGCCCTAGGGGGGGGTACCCGAGCTCCTACGAGCAGTACTTC
.	TRBV4-1	.	TRBJ1-1	CASSQRGGNTEAFF	TGCGCCAGCAGCCAGAGGGGGGGGAACACTGAAGCTTTCTTT
.	TRBV5-4	TRBD2	TRBJ2-3	CASSPAGGDTDTQYF	TGTGCCAGCAGCCCAGCGGGGGGGGACACAGATACGCAGTATTTT
.	TRBV7-8	.	TRBJ2-1	CASSLGLTGSSYNEQFF	TGTGCCAGCAGCTTAGGCCTAACGGGGAGCTCCTACAATGAGCAGTTCTTC
.	TRBV7-7	.	TRBJ1-2	CASSFGEGGYTF	TGTGCTAGCAGCTTTGGGGAGGGGGGCTACACCTTC
.	TRBV5-1	.	TRBJ1-5	CASSPTGFGNQPQHF	TGCGCCAGCAGCCCCACAGGGTTCGGCAATCAGCCCCAGCATTTT
.	TRBV2	TRBD2	TRBJ2-7	CASSDPVGLAGTYEQYF	TGTGCCAGCAGTGATCCTGTGGGACTAGCGGGGACCTACGAGCAGTACTTC
.	TRBV27	.	TRBJ1-6	CASSPHPGTRGAISYNSPLHF	TGTGCCAGCAGCCCCCATCCCGGGACAAGGGGAGCCATCTCCTATAATTCACCCCTCCACTTT
.	TRBV11-2	.	TRBJ2-7	CASTIQPPYEQYF	TGTGCCAGCACTATCCAACCCCCCTACGAGCAGTACTTC
.	TRBV6-4	TRBD1	TRBJ2-2	CASSDSGTGNTGELFF	TGTGCCAGCAGTGACTCCGGGACAGGGAACACCGGGGAGCTGTTTTTT
.	TRBV5-1	.	TRBJ2-1	CASSLAATGRIYNEQFF	TGCGCCAGCAGCTTGGCCGCGACAGGTAGAATCTACAATGAGCAGTTCTTC
.	TRBV2	TRBD1	TRBJ1-3	CASRDRAGNTIYF	TGTGCCAGCAGGGACAGGGCTGGAAACACCATATATTTT
once	TRBV11-2	TRBD2	TRBJ2-7	CASSPGLGEGYEQYF	TGTGCCAGCAGCCCGGGACTGGGGGAGGGCTACGAGCAGTACTTC
.	TRBV2	.	TRBJ2-7	CASSGRDTSYEQYF	TGTGCCAGCAGTGGCCGGGACACCTCCTACGAGCAGTACTTC
.	TRBV13	.	TRBJ1-1	CASSQFSGTKKTEAFF	TGTGCCAGCAGCCAATTTTCCGGGACAAAAAAAACTGAAGCTTTCTTT
few	TRBV19	.	TRBJ1-1	CASSIDMETEAFF	TGTGCCAGTAGTATAGATATGGAGACTGAAGCTTTCTTT
.	TRBV7-9	.	TRBJ1-4	CASSSPGVRVKLFF	TGTGCCAGCAGCTCACCGGGGGTCCGGGTGAAACTGTTTTTT
.	TRBV27	.	TRBJ2-2	CASSFGTAGQYTGELFF	TGTGCCAGCAGTTTCGGGACCGCCGGACAGTACACCGGGGAGCTGTTTTTT
medium-sized	TRBV7-3	.	TRBJ1-1	CASSLTGQGIPNTEAFF	TGTGCCAGCAGCTTAACCGGTCAGGGGATCCCTAACACTGAAGCTTTCTTT
.	TRBV7-6	.	TRBJ2-6	CASSLGATSGANVLTF	TGTGCCAGCAGCTTAGGGGCGACCTCTGGGGCCAACGTCCTGACTTTC
.	TRBV27	.	TRBJ1-5	CASSLSRGGQPQHF	TGTGCCAGCAGTTTATCTCGGGGAGGTCAGCCCCAGCATTTT
.	TRBV27	.	TRBJ2-7	CASSSGGEQYF	TGTGCCAGCAGCTCCGGCGGCGAGCAGTACTTC
.	TRBV30	TRBD1	TRBJ1-6	CAWTRTGPSPLHF	TGTGCCTGGACTCGGACAGGGCCATCACCCCTCCACTTT
.	TRBV11-2	.	TRBJ1-4	CASSLEEAYNEKLFF	TGTGCCAGCAGCTTAGAGGAGGCGTATAATGAAAAACTGTTTTTT
once	TRBV2	TRBD2	TRBJ2-1	CASSEGEGTSEYNEQFF	TGTGCCAGCAGTGAAGGGGAGGGGACTAGCGAATACAATGAGCAGTTCTTC
.	TRBV6-5	.	TRBJ1-1	CASSYSISGTEAFF	TGTGCCAGCAGTTACTCGATCTCGGGCACTGAAGCTTTCTTT
.	TRBV19	.	TRBJ1-1	CASSMGAGENTEAFF	TGTGCCAGTAGTATGGGGGCAGGGGAGAACACTGAAGCTTTCTTT
.	TRBV6-1	TRBD1	TRBJ1-6	CASSRQGENSPLHF	TGTGCCAGCAGTCGACAGGGGGAGAATTCACCCCTCCACTTT
.	TRBV2	.	TRBJ2-3	CASTSENTDTQYF	TGTGCCAGCACCAGCGAGAACACAGATACGCAGTATTTT
.	TRBV5-1	.	TRBJ1-5	CASSLYAGQPQHF	TGCGCCAGCAGCCTGTACGCGGGACAGCCCCAGCATTTT
.	TRBV6-5	.	TRBJ2-1	CASSYSDEQFF	TGTGCCAGCAGTTACTCCGATGAGCAGTTCTTC
.	TRBV7-8	TRBD2	TRBJ2-3	CASSHGTSADPSPDTQYF	TGTGCCAGCAGCCACGGGACTAGCGCCGACCCGAGCCCAGATACGCAGTATTTT
.	TRBV6-1	.	TRBJ2-7	CASSELEGAAYEQYF	TGTGCCAGCAGTGAATTGGAGGGCGCCGCCTACGAGCAGTACTTC
.	TRBV5-6	TRBD1	TRBJ1-1	CASSWMTGTAAAFF	TGTGCCAGCAGCTGGATGACAGGGACGGCGGCAGCTTTCTTT
once	TRBV12-5	.	TRBJ1-5	CASGLDREPEQPQHF	TGTGCTAGTGGTTTGGACAGGGAACCGGAACAGCCCCAGCATTTT
.	TRBV15	TRBD1	TRBJ2-3	CATGVGDRSTDTQYF	TGTGCCACTGGGGTGGGGGACAGGAGCACAGATACGCAGTATTTT
.	TRBV5-1	.	TRBJ1-5	CASSLEGGNQPQHF	TGCGCCAGCAGCTTGGAGGGGGGCAATCAGCCCCAGCATTTT
.	TRBV7-2	.	TRBJ2-1	CASSWNTGYEQFF	TGTGCCAGCAGCTGGAATACAGGGTATGAGCAGTTCTTC
.	TRBV6-1	.	TRBJ2-7	CASREQVYEQYF	TGTGCCAGCAGGGAACAGGTGTACGAGCAGTACTTC
.	TRBV27	.	TRBJ2-7	CASSPGDSYEQYF	TGTGCCAGCAGCCCCGGGGACTCCTACGAGCAGTACTTC
.	TRBV4-1	.	TRBJ2-7	CASSQVLVNYEQYF	TGCGCCAGCAGCCAAGTTCTAGTTAACTACGAGCAGTACTTC
few	TRBV20-1	.	TRBJ1-1	CSARIIEAFF	TGCAGTGCCAGAATTATTGAAGCTTTCTTT
once	TRBV6-5	.	TRBJ2-3	CASQSHTDTQYF	TGTGCCAGCCAATCACACACAGATACGCAGTATTTT
few	TRBV27	.	TRBJ2-7	CASSPRNLVHEQYF	TGTGCCAGCAGTCCCCGGAACCTAGTCCACGAGCAGTACTTC
.	TRBV10-3	TRBD1	TRBJ1-1	CAISEIKGQGAARAFF	TGTGCCATCAGTGAGATAAAAGGACAGGGAGCGGCTCGAGCTTTCTTT
.	TRBV19	.	TRBJ1-1	CASSTRDITENTEAFF	TGTGCCAGTAGTACCCGGGACATAACTGAGAACACTGAAGCTTTCTTT
.	TRBV9	TRBD1	TRBJ2-2	CASSHNLGQGGDTGELFF	TGTGCCAGCAGCCATAACCTCGGACAGGGGGGGGACACCGGGGAGCTGTTTTTT